This T cell receptor beta chain derives from a study of regulatory T cells in long-lasting Graves disease. Time point of the sample: newly diagnosed GD, antithyroid drugs for less than 3 months. PBMC-extracted RNA yielded the TCR library. Patients came from an endocrinology department in Xi'an, China. Arm-PCR of CDR3 regions and iRepertoire HTBI primers were used to build TCR beta libraries. TCRdb reanalysed the multiplex PCR reads using MiXCR and keeps one entry per CDR3 protein. The sample holds roughly 420,000 distinct CDR3 sequences, less than 15% seen once. This clonotype was seen many times. Trimming at V came to 5 bases and at J to 7 bases, leaving 16 bases not matched to a gene. The CDR3 is made up of 19 amino acids. Germline V gene lookup returns CDR1 MDHEN and CDR2 SYDVKM. These data also featured in a second study, about T cells in Graves' hyperthyroidism and ophthalmopathy.

This receptor was identified in a woman between 45 and 60 years old with Graves disease. The rearrangement uses TRBV28 and TRBJ2-2; 13 bases fit TRBD2. The input for sequencing was peripheral blood mononuclear cells (PBMCs), taken at new diagnosis, from a patient treated with antithyroid drugs. CDR3 protein: CASSMVRTSGSALGGELFF. CDR3 nucleotides: TGTGCCAGCAGTATGGTACGGACTAGCGGGAGCGCCCTGGGCGGGGAGCTGTTTTTT.